This T cell receptor beta chain stems from a study of blood T cell repertoires in COVID-19. As for the study in general: PBMCs, B-cell-depleted T cells, or T cells provided the cDNA or gDNA that made up the material.

Libraries were prepared by immunoSEQ multiplex PCR; TCRdb keeps only in-frame clonotypes and omits some of them. The table has a few hundred thousand clones, 80% to 90% seen once. Participant-reported clinical history was the basis for cohort assignment. Recovered participants had two consecutive negative NP/OP PCR tests, healthcare professional clearance, or symptom resolution. CDR1 and CDR2 (germline): MDHEN, SYDVKM. V lost 9 bases and J lost 7, with 9 bases in between. The CDR3 contains 10 residues. This clonotype was sampled from a man aged 25 to 40 who had recovered from COVID-19. The sequencing sample was made of PBMCs or T cells enriched from blood (not recorded which). The gene calls are TRBV28 and TRBJ1-1, with D perhaps TRBD1 (6 bases). The CDR3 nucleotides are TGTGCCAGTCGACAGGATGAAGCTTTCTTT. Its translation: CASRQDEAFF.